The rows below give T cell receptor beta chains drawn from one sample of a study of early T cells in non-severe SARS-CoV-2 infection. TCRdb reanalysed the 5' RACE reads using MiXCR and keeps one entry per CDR3 protein. The sample comprises some 48,000 distinct CDR3 sequences, 7.7% of which are singletons, and 5.8% rests with the top ten. The material sequenced was whole blood. These receptor sequences come from an adult who was a healthcare worker with PCR-confirmed SARS-CoV-2 infection or an uninfected control (not recorded which). The CDR3 runs from the conserved cysteine through the conserved F or W. The D gene is left open where the match is weak. Clone size, where shown, is once, few, many, or a class for clones that have expanded.

j_call d_call v_call clone_size cdr3_aa cdr3_nt
TRBJ1-1 - TRBV27 few CASSLSYGLNTEAFF TGTGCCAGCAGTTTATCATACGGCCTGAACACTGAAGCTTTCTTT
TRBJ2-3 - TRBV9 few CASSVEPLPVVADTQYF TGTGCCAGCAGCGTAGAACCCCTGCCTGTAGTTGCAGATACGCAGTATTTT
TRBJ1-2 TRBD1 TRBV19 many CASSIRQGTNYGYTF TGTGCCAGTAGTATCCGACAGGGAACTAACTATGGCTACACCTTC
TRBJ2-7 TRBD1 TRBV12-3/TRBV12-4 few CASSYTGVPYEQYF TGTGCCAGCAGTTATACAGGGGTACCCTACGAGCAGTACTTC
TRBJ2-1 - TRBV18 few CASSHGRDNEQFF TGTGCCAGCTCACATGGGCGTGACAATGAGCAGTTCTTC
TRBJ1-6 TRBD1 TRBV29-1 once CSVGQPNSPLHF TGCAGCGTGGGACAGCCTAATTCACCCCTCCACTTT
TRBJ2-1 TRBD2 TRBV4-1 many CASSQGGLAIDEQFF TGCGCCAGCAGCCAAGGTGGACTAGCAATCGATGAGCAGTTCTTC
TRBJ2-3 TRBD1 TRBV28 - CASRDSRTDTQYF TGTGCCAGCCGGGACAGCCGCACAGATACGCAGTATTTT
TRBJ2-5 TRBD1 TRBV24-1 many CATSDSGTGDKETQYF TGTGCCACCAGTGATTCCGGGACAGGAGATAAAGAGACCCAGTACTTC
TRBJ1-3 - TRBV3-1 many CASSPGGYTIYF TGTGCCAGCAGCCCGGGTGGATACACCATATATTTT
TRBJ2-2 - TRBV20-1 few CSARASGAPLTGELFF TGCAGTGCTAGGGCTTCAGGGGCTCCCCTCACCGGGGAGCTGTTTTTT
TRBJ2-1 TRBD2 TRBV4-3 few CASSQARLAGIYEQFF TGCGCCAGCAGCCAAGCCCGACTAGCGGGGATCTATGAGCAGTTCTTC
TRBJ1-2 - TRBV9 - CASSLSGKGGHYGYTF TGTGCCAGCAGCTTATCTGGGAAAGGTGGTCACTATGGCTACACCTTC
TRBJ2-1 TRBD2 TRBV12-5 many CASGSSGGLNNEQFF TGTGCTAGTGGTTCTAGCGGGGGCCTGAACAATGAGCAGTTCTTC
TRBJ2-7 - TRBV20-1 many CSAVDRDSSSYEQYF TGCAGTGCTGTAGACCGGGACTCGAGCTCCTACGAGCAGTACTTC